This T cell receptor (beta chain) stems from a study of immune evolution from preneoplasia to lung adenocarcinoma. The method was immunoSEQ multiplex PCR; TCRdb's version includes in-frame clones alone and lacks a portion of them. The sample shows a few thousand clones, roughly 80% of them seen only once. Sequencing used FFPE minimally invasive lung adenocarcinoma tissue. This clonotype was obtained from a person aged 55-80 years with lung adenocarcinoma.

CDR3 sequence: CASSEGGEREQYF. Written as DNA, the CDR3 is TGTGCCAGTAGTGAAGGGGGCGAAAGGGAGCAGTACTTC. The chain joins TRBV19 to TRBJ2-7; 7 nucleotides agree with TRBD1. The germline CDR1 and CDR2 sequences are LNHDA and SQIVND (reference sequence). With V trimmed by 5 bases and J by 7 bases, 8 bases remained unmatched. CDR3 length equals 13 residues.